The next 20 T cell receptor beta chains were all read from a single sample in a study of OX40 agonist ivuxolimab in advanced cancers. Sequencing used immunoSEQ multiplex PCR; TCRdb keeps in-frame clones, though not all of them. The table lists tens of thousands of clones, 88% of them singletons. Sequenced here: CD4+ or CD8+ T cells sorted from blood, sampled in a trial of the OX40 agonist ivuxolimab. The receptors stem from an adult with an advanced solid tumor such as melanoma, head and neck, liver or kidney cancer.

The rearrangement links TRBV30 to TRBJ1-4; D ambiguous. Trimming left V 0 bases short and J 7 bases short, with 12 bases between. The CDR3 is made up of 14 amino acids. Per germline, CDR1 GTSNPN and CDR2 SVGIG (reference sequence). CDR3 nucleotides: TGTGCCTGGAGTGTGTCGGGAGCAGGTGAAAAACTGTTTTTT. It encodes CAWSVSGAGEKLFF.

For this clone: Distinct nucleotide sequences in the sample also encode this CDR3. This chain links TRBV7-2 with TRBJ2-7; 9 nucleotides line up with TRBD1. CDR1 SGHTA and CDR2 FQGNSA come from the germline V gene. This CDR3 is built from 14 residues. The V gene end was trimmed by 3 bases and the J gene end by 4 bases; junction bases not matched to a gene: 4. The CDR3 region is CASSFKQGAYEQYF. Written as DNA, the CDR3 is TGTGCCAGCAGCTTCAAACAGGGGGCTTACGAGCAGTACTTC.

The genes are TRBV11-1 and TRBJ1-4, with D possibly TRBD1 on 5 matching bases. CDR1 SGHAT and CDR2 FQDESV come from the germline V gene (reference sequence). Trimming removed 4 bases from V and 0 bases from J, with 12 bases in between. The CDR3 runs 16 residues. In DNA, the CDR3 is TGTGCCAGCAGCTCGGGACCGCGTGCAACTAATGAAAAACTGTTTTTT. Amino acid sequence: CASSSGPRATNEKLFF.

CDR3 region: CASPRDTREKLFF. The CDR3 region has the DNA TGTGCCAGCCCTCGGGACACTAGGGAAAAACTGTTTTTT. The chain combines TRBV28 with TRBJ1-4; a possible D gene is TRBD1 (6 bases). Looked up from germline, CDR1 is MDHEN and CDR2 is SYDVKM. V lost 8 bases to trimming and J lost 8 bases, with 15 bases between them. This CDR3 comprises 13 residues.

This chain joins TRBV2 and TRBJ2-5; D is undetermined. Germline loops: CDR1 SNHLY, CDR2 FYNNEI. The CDR3 runs to 10 residues. The V gene lost 8 bases and the J gene lost 6 bases, with 7 bases spanning the gap. DNA of the CDR3: TGTGCCAGCCAATACCAGACCCAGTACTTC. This sequence encodes CASQYQTQYF.

J is TRBJ2-1 and V is TRBV7-2; a possible D gene is TRBD1 (5 bases). The CDR3 runs 15 residues. CDR1 and CDR2 from the germline V gene are SGHTA and FQGNSA. The V and J ends lost 0 bases and 4 bases respectively, with 10 bases between them. CDR3 DNA sequence: TGTGCCAGCAGCTTAGCTAGCTCAGGGTACAATGAGCAGTTCTTC. Its protein is CASSLASSGYNEQFF.

This rearrangement joins TRBV27 to TRBJ2-2; 7 bases agree with TRBD1. The V segment lost 6 bases and the J segment 4 bases; nucleotides outside the gene matches: 11. There are 16 residues in the CDR3. The germline gives CDR1 MNHEY, CDR2 SMNVEV (reference sequence). This CDR3 is CASSPTGSPSTGELFF. The CDR3 DNA reads as TGTGCCAGCAGCCCGACAGGGAGCCCCTCCACCGGGGAGCTGTTTTTT.

The rearrangement links TRBV2 to TRBJ1-4; the D is unclear. This CDR3 is 11 amino acids long. V dropped 6 bases and J dropped 8 bases, with 7 bases sitting between them. Germline V lookup: CDR1 SNHLY, CDR2 FYNNEI. The CDR3 sequence: CASSTGEKLFF. CDR3 nucleotide sequence: TGTGCCAGCAGCACGGGGGAAAAACTGTTTTTT.

V gene TRBV5-5 combines with J gene TRBJ2-2, with 7 bases matching TRBD1. CDR1 is SGHKS and CDR2 is YYEKEE in the germline V gene (reference sequence). The CDR3 runs 16 residues. Trimming removed 5 bases from V and 1 base from J; junction bases left unmatched: 8. Written as DNA, the CDR3 is TGTGCCAGCAGTTCGACCGGGACAGTGAACACCGGGGAGCTGTTTTTT. Its translation: CASSSTGTVNTGELFF.

This clone was observed once. The chain carries TRBV5-3 and TRBJ2-1; possibly TRBD1 for D (6 bases). TRBV5-3 is treated as an ORF (open reading frame) with a function not yet certain. V dropped 0 bases and J dropped 8 bases, with 15 bases sitting between them. The CDR3 spans 15 residues. The chain's CDR3 is CARSLVQGSTDEQFF. For the CDR3, the DNA is TGTGCCAGAAGCTTGGTACAGGGAAGTACGGATGAGCAGTTCTTC.

J is TRBJ1-2 and V is TRBV29-1; D remains ambiguous. The CDR3 is made up of 13 amino acids. Between the trimmed V and J ends, which lost 4 bases and 3 bases, there was a span of 12 bases. Germline CDR1 SQVTM, CDR2 ANQGSEA. The CDR3 DNA sequence: TGCAGCGTTGGTGAAGGGAGCCACTATGGCTACACCTTC. Translating it yields CSVGEGSHYGYTF.

The CDR3 DNA follows: TGTGCCAGCAGCCTCATCAGGACTAGCGGGCTCACAGATACGCAGTATTTT. It translates to CASSLIRTSGLTDTQYF. V is TRBV7-9 and J is TRBJ2-3; 11 nucleotides align to TRBD2. Germline V CDR1 and CDR2: SEHNR, FQNEAQ (reference sequence). CDR3 length: 17 residues. J was trimmed by 2 bases and V by 5 bases; bases with no gene match: 9.

CDR3 sequence: CASSRNSGRIADTQYF. The CDR3 region has the DNA TGTGCCAGCAGTCGCAATAGCGGGAGGATCGCAGATACGCAGTATTTT. The chain joins TRBV6-6 to TRBJ2-3, with 10 positions matching TRBD2. Germline loops: CDR1 MNHNY, CDR2 SVGAGI (reference sequence). The CDR3 consists of 16 residues. The V segment lost 5 bases and the J segment 4 bases; nucleotides outside the gene matches: 9.

This clone was seen a single time. The genes are TRBV4-3 and TRBJ1-2; D gene unclear. The V end lost 1 base, the J end lost 8 bases, and 8 bases lay between the germline ends. Germline CDR1 is LGHNA and CDR2 is YSLEER. The CDR3 totals 12 residues. Here the CDR3 reads CASSQAPLGYTF. Here the CDR3 DNA reads TGCGCCAGCAGCCAAGCCCCTCTGGGCTACACCTTC.

The gene calls are TRBV7-9 and TRBJ2-1; 8 bases are a match to TRBD2. The CDR3 is made up of 14 amino acids. Germline-derived CDR1 and CDR2 are SEHNR and FQNEAQ (reference sequence). V lost 4 bases and J lost 5; bases outside the gene matches: 4. In DNA form, the CDR3 reads TGTGCCAGCAGCTACGGGGGGGCCCACAATGAGCAGTTCTTC. Residues: CASSYGGAHNEQFF.

The chain uses TRBV19 and TRBJ2-5, with D possibly being TRBD2 (5 bases). Trimming took 3 bases from V and 4 from J, leaving 15 bases between them. Germline CDR1 is LNHDA and CDR2 is SQIVND (reference sequence). The CDR3 loop spans 15 amino acids. The CDR3 sequence is CASSMSSPGGETQYF. The CDR3, as DNA: TGTGCCAGTAGTATGAGTAGCCCTGGAGGAGAGACCCAGTACTTC.

The chain links TRBV18 to TRBJ2-7, with D possibly matching TRBD2 (6 bases). Per the germline V gene, CDR1 is KGHSH and CDR2 is LQKENI. V was clipped by 3 bases and J by 7 bases, with 13 bases between them. CDR3 length: 13 amino acids. CDR3 sequence (DNA): TGTGCCAGCTCACCGGGGACTCTAGGGGAGCAGTACTTC. Amino acids: CASSPGTLGEQYF.

CDR3 sequence (DNA): TGTGCCAGCAGCACCCGGACTAGCGATCTCAATGAGCAGTTCTTC. The encoded protein is CASSTRTSDLNEQFF. The chain links TRBV7-9 to TRBJ2-1, with 9 bases that match TRBD2. Germline CDR1 is SEHNR and CDR2 is FQNEAQ (reference sequence). V trimming: 5 bases; J trimming: 6 bases; junction bases outside the gene matches: 8. CDR3 length: 15 amino acids.

This clone was seen a single time. The rearrangement uses TRBV9 and TRBJ1-2; 8 bases agree with TRBD1. Germline CDR1 and CDR2: SGDLS and YYNGEE. This CDR3 comprises 15 residues. V lost 4 bases to trimming and J lost 4 bases; unmatched junction nucleotides: 9. CDR3 protein: CASSPWDRMLYGYTF. The CDR3 region has the DNA TGTGCCAGCAGCCCCTGGGACAGGATGCTCTATGGCTACACCTTC. Drawing the rest from reference TRBV9 and TRBJ1-2, the complete variable domain is DSGVTQTPKHLITATGQRVTLRCSPRSGDLSVYWYQQSLDQGLQFLIQYYNGEERAKGNILERFSAQQFPDLHSELNLSSLELGDSALYFCASSPWDRMLYGYTFGSGTRLTVV.

The chain has TRBV4-2 and TRBJ2-3, with 9 bases lining up with TRBD2. CDR1 and CDR2 (germline): LGHNA, YNFKEQ. V was clipped by 1 base and J by 7 bases; unmatched bases: 9. This CDR3 region has 16 residues. CDR3 in amino acids: CASSQAIAGVGNTQYF. CDR3 sequence (DNA): TGTGCCAGCAGCCAAGCAATAGCGGGAGTAGGTAATACGCAGTATTTT.